This T cell receptor (beta chain) was documented in a study of T cells in Graves' hyperthyroidism and ophthalmopathy. Study-wide background: Prior to any treatment, at the point of initial diagnosis, peripheral blood was collected.

Amplification of TCR beta CDR3 regions used RNA as the template. The study used the HTBI primer set for a first-round RT-PCR of the TCR CDR3. MiXCR, run by TCRdb on the multiplex PCR reads, gives a single entry per CDR3 protein. In the table there are 200,000 to 250,000 distinct CDR3 sequences, about a sixth of which are singletons. Germline CDR1 is MNHEY and CDR2 is SMNVEV (reference sequence). This CDR3 has 16 amino acids. V lost 3 bases to trimming and J lost 2 bases, with 15 bases between them. The TCR originated in a woman between 18 and 29 years old with Graves' ophthalmopathy. V and J are TRBV27 and TRBJ2-3; possible D gene TRBD2, 6 bases. Sequenced input: blood. The CDR3, as DNA: TGTGCCAGCAGTTTTAATCCTGCGGGACCCACAGATACGCAGTATTTT. Translation: CASSFNPAGPTDTQYF.